Ten or more counts support the clone carrying this TCR beta chain. With a much larger clone just one base away, this may be a read error. The authors ran a second PCR of roughly 6 to 12 cycles using a sample-barcoded 5' primer and a J-beta primer mix. TCRdb reprocessed the 5' RACE reads with MiXCR, giving one entry per CDR3 protein. The repertoire holds 550,000 to 800,000 distinct CDR3 sequences, with 32% as singletons. These data originate in a study of blood T cells in healthy people across ages. Input material: blood. This receptor was obtained from a woman aged 80 or older in good health.

This CDR3 is CASSWGGQSHEQYF. The CDR3 coding sequence is TGCGCCAGCAGCTGGGGCGGACAGAGCCACGAGCAGTACTTC. The chain links TRBV5-1 to TRBJ2-7; D is possibly TRBD1 (6 bases). There are 14 residues in the CDR3. Germline assignment: CDR1 SGHRS and CDR2 YFSETQ. V gave up 3 bases and J gave up 5 bases, with 15 bases separating them.